This T cell receptor (beta chain) is drawn from a study of blood T cell repertoires in COVID-19. Study as a whole: COVID-19 samples from acute and convalescent phases originated in the United States, Italy and Spain.

The authors' processing: Using reference gene primer amplification, nucleated cell counts were estimated. Clones were sequenced by immunoSEQ multiplex PCR, and TCRdb holds only the in-frame ones, with some missing. V, J and clone size derive from that table, while D and trimming were established from the DNA sequence. The sample lists around 100,000 clones; 85% to 90% were seen once. V gave up 0 bases and J gave up 8 bases, with 16 bases separating them. CDR3 size: 15 residues. Germline CDR1 reads SGHDN; CDR2 reads FVKESK. Enrolled during active infection, Seattle patients were then followed longitudinally.

What was sequenced was peripheral blood. This receptor was obtained from a woman in her fifties or sixties with COVID-19, enrolled during active disease. The chain recombines TRBV14 with TRBJ1-2, with a tentative D call TRBD1 (5 bases). CDR3 protein: CASSQEMWGGDGYTF. The CDR3, as DNA: TGTGCCAGCAGCCAAGAAATGTGGGGGGGAGACGGCTACACCTTC. The full variable domain, with the rest looked up from reference TRBV14 and TRBJ1-2, is EAGVTQFPSHSVIEKGQTVTLRCDPISGHDNLYWYRRVMGKEIKFLLHFVKESKQDESGMPNNRFLAERTGGTYSTLKVQPAELEDSGVYFCASSQEMWGGDGYTFGSGTRLTVV.